This T cell receptor (beta chain) was captured in a study of CD8+ T cells in alopecia areata. Following extraction, RNA underwent reverse transcription to cDNA, which served as the sequencing template. Profiling relied on immunoSEQ multiplex PCR, and the TCRdb table lists in-frame clones only, not all of them. The table lists 140,000 to 150,000 clones, less than 75% of them singletons. The authors sorted CD4+ and CD8+ T cells from PBMCs. CDR1 MNHEY and CDR2 SVGAGI come from the germline V gene. The junction had 5 bases not matched to a gene; V was cut back by 2 bases and J by 1 base. This CDR3 has 15 residues.

V gene TRBV6-5 combines with J gene TRBJ2-7, with 7 nucleotides matching TRBD2. Sequenced: CD8+ T cells sorted from blood. The TCR sequence derives from a human donor in good health. The CDR3 DNA reads as TGTGCCAGCAGTTACGCGGGAGAGCAATCCTACGAGCAGTACTTC. Its protein product is CASSYAGEQSYEQYF.